The rows below give T cell receptor beta chains drawn from one sample of a study of neurological immune-mediated disorders. TCRdb called the 5' RACE reads again in MiXCR, with one record for every CDR3 protein. The sample shows just under 60,000 distinct CDR3 sequences, 3% to 4.5% of them seen only once. The source material was PBMCs. These receptors came from a woman in her twenties or thirties with multiple sclerosis. The CDR3 runs from the conserved cysteine through the conserved F or W. Each record gives: V gene, J gene, CDR3 protein.

v_call: TRBV6-5
j_call: TRBJ1-2
cdr3_aa: CASSPTGDYGYTF

v_call: TRBV3-1
j_call: TRBJ2-3
cdr3_aa: CASSQLAVITDTQYF

v_call: TRBV12-3/TRBV12-4
j_call: TRBJ1-3
cdr3_aa: CASRDMSLSGNTIYF

v_call: TRBV4-1
j_call: TRBJ1-5
cdr3_aa: CASSQEQGSQPQHF

v_call: TRBV5-1
j_call: TRBJ2-5
cdr3_aa: CASSPGRAEETQYF

v_call: TRBV28
j_call: TRBJ2-7
cdr3_aa: CASSYSWDEQYF

v_call: TRBV20-1
j_call: TRBJ1-2
cdr3_aa: CSASADRPTYGYTF

v_call: TRBV7-2
j_call: TRBJ2-2
cdr3_aa: CASTARYVELFF

v_call: TRBV7-9
j_call: TRBJ2-7
cdr3_aa: CASSPSGTQRYEQYF

v_call: TRBV27
j_call: TRBJ2-7
cdr3_aa: CASSEGAHHEQYF

v_call: TRBV5-1
j_call: TRBJ1-2
cdr3_aa: CASSLGTEHGYTF

v_call: TRBV15
j_call: TRBJ2-1
cdr3_aa: CATRGTSGRSSYNEQFF

v_call: TRBV5-5
j_call: TRBJ2-6
cdr3_aa: CASSLGVEVAGANVLTF

v_call: TRBV5-1
j_call: TRBJ2-5
cdr3_aa: CASSVMGSRETQYF

v_call: TRBV5-1
j_call: TRBJ1-2
cdr3_aa: CASKGLISHGYTF

v_call: TRBV24-1
j_call: TRBJ2-7
cdr3_aa: CATSDLLGEQYF

v_call: TRBV20-1
j_call: TRBJ2-7
cdr3_aa: CSARAGSYEQYF

v_call: TRBV4-1
j_call: TRBJ1-4
cdr3_aa: CASSQANRNNEKLFF

v_call: TRBV20-1
j_call: TRBJ1-6
cdr3_aa: CSARDPRGRDNSPLNF

v_call: TRBV5-4
j_call: TRBJ2-5
cdr3_aa: CASSSPGGVETQYF

v_call: TRBV5-4
j_call: TRBJ2-1
cdr3_aa: CASSLRQSRDRATNEQFF

v_call: TRBV24-1
j_call: TRBJ2-7
cdr3_aa: CATHRVYEQYF

v_call: TRBV9
j_call: TRBJ1-1
cdr3_aa: CASSVEPQGHRGDFF

v_call: TRBV5-1
j_call: TRBJ2-5
cdr3_aa: CASSPGTSGGLETQYF

v_call: TRBV20-1
j_call: TRBJ1-1
cdr3_aa: CSARDPTGEKAFF

v_call: TRBV20-1
j_call: TRBJ1-4
cdr3_aa: CSARDEDRVELFF

v_call: TRBV5-1
j_call: TRBJ2-7
cdr3_aa: CASSHGLAGEEQYF

v_call: TRBV5-1
j_call: TRBJ2-7
cdr3_aa: CASSWGGSSYEQYF

v_call: TRBV3-1
j_call: TRBJ2-1
cdr3_aa: CASSPRLVRDEQFF

v_call: TRBV5-1
j_call: TRBJ2-3
cdr3_aa: CASRTTGRGTSTDTQYF

v_call: TRBV5-1
j_call: TRBJ2-7
cdr3_aa: CASSRDRSYEQYF

v_call: TRBV28
j_call: TRBJ1-1
cdr3_aa: CASHGTFAEAFF

v_call: TRBV20-1
j_call: TRBJ1-3
cdr3_aa: CSAIATGNTIYF

v_call: TRBV5-1
j_call: TRBJ2-5
cdr3_aa: CASPEAGGETQYF

v_call: TRBV20-1
j_call: TRBJ2-2
cdr3_aa: CSAPLRTVTGELFF

v_call: TRBV7-2
j_call: TRBJ2-7
cdr3_aa: CASSVSSTSVLAYEQYF

v_call: TRBV5-1
j_call: TRBJ2-5
cdr3_aa: CASREGGLPQETQYF

v_call: TRBV20-1
j_call: TRBJ1-2
cdr3_aa: CSATPAGTGIYGYTF

v_call: TRBV7-2
j_call: TRBJ2-3
cdr3_aa: CASSLPQGARDTQYF

v_call: TRBV6-5
j_call: TRBJ2-7
cdr3_aa: CASSYLRQGVYEQYF

v_call: TRBV29-1
j_call: TRBJ2-3
cdr3_aa: CSVDRGSKTDTQYF

v_call: TRBV20-1
j_call: TRBJ2-7
cdr3_aa: CGLGLPAYEQYF

v_call: TRBV20-1
j_call: TRBJ1-6
cdr3_aa: CSAQTGGPSFSYNSPLHF

v_call: TRBV5-1
j_call: TRBJ1-2
cdr3_aa: CASSLLGNGYTF

v_call: TRBV6-5
j_call: TRBJ2-7
cdr3_aa: CASSTDGRPREQYF

v_call: TRBV20-1
j_call: TRBJ2-5
cdr3_aa: CSSWDWIQETQYF

v_call: TRBV12-3/TRBV12-4
j_call: TRBJ1-2
cdr3_aa: CASTPRGTGGTYGYTF

v_call: TRBV20-1
j_call: TRBJ2-5
cdr3_aa: CSASPTRDTQETQYF

v_call: TRBV20-1
j_call: TRBJ1-4
cdr3_aa: CSARDTALTEKLFF